This T cell receptor beta chain was sequenced during a study of T cell responses to AZD1222 COVID-19 vaccine. Study-level points and caveats: Spike was spanned by vaccine-associated CD4 TCRs, which were dominant at 160-218 and 743-854. Baseline serostatus was positive in only a handful of AZD1222 recipients. Rises in breadth and depth of Spike-specific TCRs came after two AZD1222 doses. The peak T cell response came first, and repertoires were sampled only after it.

Concerning this clone: Its antigen is unknown.

The CDR3 extends over 13 amino acids. Germline loops: CDR1 GTSNPN, CDR2 SVGIG (reference sequence). With V trimmed by 0 bases and J by 6 bases, 4 bases remained unmatched. Profiled with immunoSEQ multiplex PCR; TCRdb holds only in-frame clones, not every one. This sample has 98,000 or so clones, with roughly 90% found just once. The input for sequencing was peripheral blood, taken on day 0 of MenACWY control vaccination. The chain couples TRBV30 to TRBJ1-1, with TRBD1 matching 7 bases. This TCR derives from an adult in good health. CDR3: CAWSVSRGAEAFF. DNA for the CDR3: TGTGCCTGGAGTGTATCCAGGGGGGCTGAAGCTTTCTTT.